Presented here are 11 T cell receptor beta chains from one specimen sequenced in a study of preoperative IRX-2 immunotherapy in early breast cancer. Using immunoSEQ multiplex PCR, the repertoire was profiled, and TCRdb retains in-frame clones only, with some absent. This table has 10,000 to 15,000 clones, roughly 90% appearing once. The treatment is: preoperative locoregional IRX-2 cytokine immunotherapy. Sampling was conducted from a patient treated with IRX-2 immunotherapy. Receptor source: a human donor with breast cancer.

V usage is TRBV29-1 and J usage is TRBJ1-6; D might be TRBD1 (6 bases). The CDR3 is made up of 13 amino acids. From germline, CDR1 is SQVTM and CDR2 ANQGSEA. Trimming removed 4 bases at V and 9 bases at J, with 13 bases between. The CDR3 is CSVGGGKGSPLHF. In nucleotides, the CDR3 is TGCAGCGTTGGAGGGGGTAAAGGTTCACCCCTCCACTTT.

This clone came up once. CDR3 loop: CASSVKGADTEAFF. Here the CDR3 DNA reads TGTGCCAGCAGTGTCAAGGGGGCTGACACTGAAGCTTTCTTT. The chain combines TRBV2 with TRBJ1-1; 7 nucleotides match TRBD1. The trim removed 4 bases at V and 3 bases at J, leaving 5 bases unmatched. This CDR3 comprises 14 residues. Per the germline V gene, CDR1 is SNHLY and CDR2 is FYNNEI.

This clone has just one count. This rearrangement joins TRBV2 to TRBJ1-3; no clear D. The length of the CDR3 is 13 residues. The V end was cut by 4 bases, the J end by 6 bases, with 10 bases between. Germline lookup yields CDR1 SNHLY and CDR2 FYNNEI. The CDR3 DNA follows: TGTGCCAGCAGTGTGGCAGAAATAAACACCATATATTTT. Residues: CASSVAEINTIYF.

The chain employs TRBV5-4 and TRBJ2-1; 9 nucleotides match TRBD2. After removal of 0 bases from V and 5 bases from J, the junction contained 9 bases not matched to a gene. The CDR3 has 17 residues. From germline, CDR1 is SGHNT and CDR2 YYREEE (reference sequence). The CDR3 reads CASSLAGLAGINNEQFF. The CDR3 DNA reads TGTGCCAGCAGCTTGGCGGGTCTAGCGGGGATAAACAATGAGCAGTTCTTC.

V gene TRBV18 combines with J gene TRBJ2-5; D is ambiguous. The germline V gene has CDR1 KGHSH and CDR2 LQKENI. The germline V and J ends were trimmed by 3 bases and 1 base, with 9 bases remaining between them. There are 14 residues in the CDR3. CDR3 sequence: CASSPDNSQETQYF. CDR3 DNA: TGTGCCAGCTCACCCGATAACAGCCAAGAGACCCAGTACTTC. The full variable domain, with the rest looked up from reference TRBV18 and TRBJ2-5, is NAGVMQNPRHLVRRRGQEARLRCSPMKGHSHVYWYRQLPEEGLKFMVYLQKENIIDESGMPKERFSAEFPKEGPSILRIQQVVRGDSAAYFCASSPDNSQETQYFGPGTRLLVL.

The chain uses TRBV29-1 and TRBJ2-7; 11 positions match TRBD1. The CDR3 length is 12 residues. Germline CDR1 and CDR2: SQVTM and ANQGSEA. Trimming removed 7 bases from V and 5 bases from J; junction bases left unmatched: 4. In DNA, the CDR3 is TGCAGCGGGGGGACAGGGGGGAACGAGCAGTACTTC. It is translated as CSGGTGGNEQYF.

This clone was detected once. The rearrangement joins TRBV7-2 to TRBJ2-4; the match to TRBD1 covers 7 bases. The V gene's germline CDR1 is SGHTA and CDR2 FQGNSA. J was trimmed by 5 bases and V by 1 base; bases with no gene match: 5. This CDR3 has 15 residues. This CDR3 reads CASSLVGGAENIQYF. Written as DNA, the CDR3 is TGTGCCAGCAGCTTAGTAGGGGGCGCTGAAAACATTCAGTACTTC.

V is TRBV11-2 and J is TRBJ2-7; D unclear. Germline V gene sequence: CDR1 SGHAT, CDR2 FQNNGV. The CDR3 sequence is 12 residues long. The V end was cut by 5 bases, the J end by 3 bases, with 8 bases between. The CDR3 nucleotides read TGTGCCAGCAGCCCGACCTACTACGAGCAGTACGTC. Encoded protein: CASSPTYYEQYV.

V and J are TRBV5-5 and TRBJ2-7; TRBD1 might be the D (8 bases). The CDR3 length is 16 residues. Germline V gene data show CDR1 as SGHKS and CDR2 as YYEKEE (reference sequence). The V end lost 3 bases, the J end lost 2 bases, and 18 bases lay between the germline ends. As DNA, the CDR3 is TGTGCCAGCAGCTGGGGGAGCGGGACAGGCCCCTACGAGCAGTACTTC. It yields the protein CASSWGSGTGPYEQYF.

The rearrangement joins TRBV7-2 to TRBJ2-3, with a tentative D call TRBD2 (6 bases). This CDR3 has 14 residues. Trimming shortened V by 0 bases and J by 6 bases, and 10 bases separated the two germline ends. The germline V gene encodes CDR1 SGHTA and CDR2 FQGNSA. CDR3: CASSLALALDTQYF. The CDR3 coding sequence is TGTGCCAGCAGCTTAGCGCTAGCGCTGGATACGCAGTATTTT.

This CDR3 is CASSRPTDTQYF. The CDR3 coding sequence is TGTGCCAGCAGTCGACCCACAGATACGCAGTATTTT. The V call is TRBV27, the J call TRBJ2-3; no firm D call. CDR1 MNHEY and CDR2 SMNVEV come from the germline V gene (reference sequence). Trimming removed 5 bases from V and 2 bases from J, with 5 bases in between. The CDR3 spans 12 residues.